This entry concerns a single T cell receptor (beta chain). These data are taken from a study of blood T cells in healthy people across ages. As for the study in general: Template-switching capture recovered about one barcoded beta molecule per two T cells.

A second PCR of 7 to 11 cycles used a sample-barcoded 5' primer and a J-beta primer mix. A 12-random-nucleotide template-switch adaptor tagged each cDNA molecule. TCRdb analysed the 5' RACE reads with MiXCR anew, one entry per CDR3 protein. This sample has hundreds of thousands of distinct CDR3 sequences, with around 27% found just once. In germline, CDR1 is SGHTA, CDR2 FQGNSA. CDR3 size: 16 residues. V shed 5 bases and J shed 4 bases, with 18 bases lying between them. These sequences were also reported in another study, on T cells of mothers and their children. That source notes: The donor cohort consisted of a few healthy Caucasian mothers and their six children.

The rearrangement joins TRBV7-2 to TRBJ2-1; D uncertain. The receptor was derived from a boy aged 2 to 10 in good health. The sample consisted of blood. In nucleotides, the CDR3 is TGTGCCAGCAGCACAACATACCCCTCCCGGTACAATGAGCAGTTCTTC. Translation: CASSTTYPSRYNEQFF.